Presented here are 10 T cell receptor beta chains from one specimen sequenced in a study of blood T cells in healthy people across ages. The second PCR ran about 7 to 12 cycles with a sample-barcoded 5' primer and J-beta primers. TCRdb reanalysed the 5' RACE reads using MiXCR and keeps one entry per CDR3 protein. The table has about 1,400,000 distinct CDR3 sequences, roughly 64% seen once; the top ten hold roughly 7%. The source material was blood. The receptors stem from a man between 18 and 29 years old in good health.

This chain uses TRBV3-1 with TRBJ2-1, with 7 bases matching TRBD2. Germline values: CDR1 LGHDT, CDR2 YNNKEL (reference sequence). The V gene end was trimmed by 1 base and the J gene end by 0 bases; junction bases not matched to a gene: 9. The CDR3 is 18 amino acids. The CDR3 protein is CASSQGTILASSYNEQFF. CDR3 in DNA: TGTGCCAGCAGCCAAGGGACCATACTAGCGAGCTCCTACAATGAGCAGTTCTTC.

The chain has TRBV4-3 and TRBJ2-3; D is ambiguous. This CDR3 is 15 amino acids long. CDR1 and CDR2 (germline): LGHNA, YSLEER. Between the trimmed V and J ends, which lost 6 bases and 2 bases, there was a span of 15 bases. CDR3 bases: TGCGCCAGCAGTCTTAGTTTTGGACCCACAGATACGCAGTATTTT. The encoded protein is CASSLSFGPTDTQYF.

This clonotype has a handful of counts. The chain has TRBV29-1 and TRBJ1-6; D not resolved. CDR1 is SQVTM, CDR2 ANQGSEA, per germline. V lost 7 bases, J lost 6 bases, and 13 bases lay in between. The CDR3 is 13 amino acids. This chain's CDR3 is CSAATTFNSPLHF. CDR3 nucleotides: TGCAGCGCAGCAACTACTTTTAATTCACCCCTCCACTTT.

The chain's CDR3 is CASSRLGDTEAFF. The CDR3 region has the DNA TGTGCCAGCAGTCGTCTAGGCGACACTGAAGCTTTCTTT. The chain links TRBV6-5 to TRBJ1-1; unclear D gene. Deletions cut 5 bases from V and 3 bases from J, with 10 bases between. Germline V gene sequence: CDR1 MNHEY, CDR2 SVGAGI. The CDR3 is made up of 13 amino acids.

The sample holds a few counts of this clonotype. CDR3: CASRRGQLFRGEQYF. The CDR3 bases are TGTGCCAGCAGGCGGGGCCAGCTCTTCCGGGGCGAGCAGTACTTC. This chain uses TRBV12-3 or TRBV12-4 with TRBJ2-7, with D maybe TRBD2 (6 bases). V was cut by 6 bases and J by 6 bases, with 21 bases left in between. The CDR3 is 15 amino acids.

The chain joins TRBV20-1 to TRBJ1-2; TRBD1 matches 7 bases. The CDR3 is 13 residues long. The ends lost 5 bases at V and 0 bases at J; junction bases unmatched: 3. Germline loops: CDR1 DFQATT, CDR2 SNEGSKA (reference sequence). The CDR3 region has the DNA TGCAGTGCTGGGGACAGCTCTAACTATGGCTACACCTTC. Protein product: CSAGDSSNYGYTF.

This clonotype was recorded once. A read error may explain this, as a much larger clone is one base away. The chain combines TRBV4-2 with TRBJ2-3; D is unclear. V lost 0 bases, J lost 2 bases, and 6 bases lay in between. This CDR3 is built from 14 residues. Germline V gene lookup returns CDR1 LGHNA and CDR2 YNFKEQ. CDR3 protein: CASSQEIDTDTQYF. The CDR3 DNA reads as TGTGCCAGCAGCCAAGAGATCGACACAGATACGCAGTATTTT.

This clonotype was seen just once. The chain links TRBV27 to TRBJ1-1; possibly TRBD1 for D (5 bases). The V gene's germline CDR1 is MNHEY and CDR2 SMNVEV (reference sequence). The CDR3 length is 13 residues. V shed 6 bases and J shed 1 base, with 9 bases lying between them. The chain's CDR3 is CASSMTENTEAFF. The CDR3 DNA reads as TGTGCCAGCAGCATGACAGAGAACACTGAAGCTTTCTTT.

This clonotype showed up just once. The rearrangement joins TRBV29-1 to TRBJ1-1; D unclear. From germline, CDR1 is SQVTM and CDR2 ANQGSEA. The CDR3 has 13 amino acids. V lost 1 base to trimming and J lost 0 bases, with 6 bases between them. The CDR3 spells CSVEGHLNTEAFF. The CDR3 DNA reads TGCAGCGTTGAAGGACACTTGAACACTGAAGCTTTCTTT.

The chain recombines TRBV6-5 with TRBJ2-5, with 8 bases matching TRBD1. The germline CDR1 and CDR2 sequences are MNHEY and SVGAGI. The CDR3 spans 14 residues. V lost 6 bases to trimming and J lost 3 bases; unmatched junction nucleotides: 6. The CDR3 reads CASRGQGREETQYF. In nucleotides, the CDR3 is TGTGCCAGCAGAGGACAGGGTAGGGAAGAGACCCAGTACTTC.